This entry lists 4 T cell receptor beta chains sequenced from one sample in a study of post-analysis software for immune sequencing data. Study findings and constraints: About five TRBV segments appeared more often in patients than in controls, and TRBV5-6, TRBV5-1 and TRBV20-1 were among these.

Libraries were made from TCR beta cDNA, and they carried unique molecular identifiers. TCRdb itself ran the PCR reads through MiXCR, one entry per CDR3 protein. The repertoire holds about 540,000 distinct CDR3 sequences, with under 40% as singletons. No cognate antigen is known for these TCRs. Specimen: blood. These receptors came from a girl aged 2 to 17 with multiple sclerosis.

The chain carries TRBV5-5 and TRBJ2-1; no reliable D call. The CDR3 is 12 residues long. Germline CDR1 is SGHKS and CDR2 is YYEKEE (reference sequence). The V end lost 4 bases, the J end lost 9 bases, and 11 bases lay between the germline ends. The CDR3 DNA reads TGTGCCAGCAGCCCCCACTTCGGTGAGCAGTTCTTC. Protein sequence: CASSPHFGEQFF.

This clonotype was counted a few times. The genes are TRBV6-6 and TRBJ1-1; unclear D gene. The CDR3 has 16 amino acids. Germline V lookup: CDR1 MNHNY, CDR2 SVGAGI (reference sequence). Trimming shortened V by 5 bases and J by 0 bases, and 16 bases separated the two germline ends. The CDR3 DNA sequence: TGTGCCAGCAGTCCCCCTCGACGGGGTTTGAACACTGAAGCTTTCTTT. This translates into CASSPPRRGLNTEAFF.

In this sample, this clonotype turned up once. V and J are TRBV29-1 and TRBJ1-2; no reliable D call. CDR1 SQVTM and CDR2 ANQGSEA come from the germline V gene. The CDR3 has 13 amino acids. With 2 bases removed from V and 2 bases from J, the gap between germline ends came to 9 bases. CDR3 sequence: CSVELNLNYGYTF. The DNA of the CDR3 is TGCAGCGTTGAATTAAATTTGAACTATGGCTACACCTTC.

The chain carries TRBV7-9 and TRBJ2-1; TRBD1 is a possible D gene (6 bases). Trimming stripped 6 bases from V and 0 bases from J, with 18 bases between. The CDR3 totals 17 residues. Germline values: CDR1 SEHNR, CDR2 FQNEAQ (reference sequence). The CDR3 is CASRGRIRDNSYNEQFF. In DNA, the CDR3 is TGTGCCAGCAGGGGAAGAATTCGGGACAACTCCTACAATGAGCAGTTCTTC.